The next 23 T cell receptor beta chains were all read from a single sample in a study of shared clonotypes between healthy human individuals. The naive CD8 subset, CD45RO-negative cells positively selected for CCR7, excluded terminally differentiated effector memory CD45RA+ cells. The data were produced by immunoSEQ multiplex PCR, yet TCRdb's version contains in-frame clones alone and is incomplete. Seen here are over 2,000,000 clones, about 94% observed once, and the top ten hold roughly 1.7%. Sequencing was performed on naive CD8+ T cells from PBMCs. The receptors were sampled from a man between 18 and 35 years old in good health. Some clones in this sample may be carry-over from other donors' samples.

With respect to this clone: At the DNA level, this CDR3 is encoded by other sequences in the same sample as well. DNA of the CDR3: TGTGCCAGCAGCGTAGGTGGGGATAGGTCCTACGAGCAGTACTTC. Translated, it gives CASSVGGDRSYEQYF. The chain combines TRBV9 with TRBJ2-7; no clear D gene. The length of the CDR3 is 15 residues. Germline CDR1 and CDR2: SGDLS and YYNGEE. V lost 0 bases and J lost 1, with 11 bases in between.

The chain uses TRBV19 and TRBJ2-1, with TRBD2 identical over 11 bases. The length of the CDR3 is 16 residues. Germline assignment: CDR1 LNHDA and CDR2 SQIVND (reference sequence). The junction had 9 bases not matched to a gene; V was cut back by 3 bases and J by 8 bases. CDR3 amino acids: CASSILTSGSEDEQFF. The DNA of the CDR3 is TGTGCCAGTAGTATTCTAACTAGCGGGAGCGAAGATGAGCAGTTCTTC.

The rearrangement uses TRBV12-1 and TRBJ2-3; the listed D gene, TRBD2, was not tested against the DNA. TRBV12-1 has pseudogene status. The CDR3 totals 15 residues. The CDR3 protein is CASSLRLALTDTQYF. The CDR3 region has the DNA TGTGCCAGCAGCTTACGACTAGCACTCACAGATACGCAGTATTTT.

This sequence joins TRBV6-1 and TRBJ2-5; TRBD2 aligns across 9 bases. The CDR3 consists of 17 residues. Germline assignment: CDR1 MNHNS and CDR2 SASEGT. The V segment lost 2 bases and the J segment 1 base; nucleotides outside the gene matches: 8. The CDR3 sequence is CASSEWGLAGLQETQYF. In nucleotides, the CDR3 is TGTGCCAGCAGTGAATGGGGGCTAGCGGGGCTCCAAGAGACCCAGTACTTC.

The rearrangement uses TRBV9 and TRBJ2-7; perhaps TRBD2 as D (6 bases). The CDR3 totals 15 residues. Germline V gives CDR1 SGDLS, CDR2 YYNGEE. The V and J ends lost 6 bases and 1 base respectively, with 17 bases between them. The CDR3 DNA is TGTGCCAGCACCCCCGGGTCGGGAGTATCCTACGAGCAGTACTTC. Amino acids: CASTPGSGVSYEQYF.

The table lists this clone with a count of one. The chain combines TRBV27 with TRBJ2-5; D not resolved. Deletions cut 5 bases from V and 5 bases from J, with 9 bases between. CDR1 and CDR2 (germline): MNHEY, SMNVEV (reference sequence). The CDR3 length is 12 residues. CDR3 amino acids: CASSNQKETQYF. As DNA, the CDR3 is TGTGCCAGCAGTAACCAGAAGGAGACCCAGTACTTC.

The gene calls are TRBV7-9 and TRBJ2-2; D call uncertain. CDR1 is SEHNR, CDR2 FQNEAQ, per germline (reference sequence). The CDR3 runs to 13 residues. V lost 5 bases to trimming and J lost 6 bases, with 10 bases between them. The CDR3 sequence: CASSHLSAGELFF. CDR3 nucleotide sequence: TGTGCCAGCAGCCACTTATCAGCCGGGGAGCTGTTTTTT.

The chain links TRBV27 to TRBJ1-5, with D perhaps TRBD1 (6 bases). The ends were cut back, 5 bases at V and 3 bases at J, with 11 bases in the middle. The CDR3 sequence is 14 residues long. Germline V lookup: CDR1 MNHEY, CDR2 SMNVEV (reference sequence). The CDR3 spells CASSEQGLNQPQHF. In DNA form, the CDR3 reads TGTGCCAGCAGTGAACAGGGCCTCAATCAGCCCCAGCATTTT.

The chain links TRBV7-8 to TRBJ2-5; perhaps TRBD1 as D (5 bases). This CDR3 comprises 15 residues. The germline gives CDR1 SGHVS, CDR2 FQNEAQ. V was clipped by 2 bases and J by 3 bases, with 13 bases between them. This CDR3 is CASSLSVGREETQYF. For the CDR3, the DNA is TGTGCCAGCAGCTTATCGGTGGGCAGGGAAGAGACCCAGTACTTC.

The rearrangement uses TRBV9 and TRBJ2-3, with TRBD2 matching over 7 bases. This CDR3 is 13 amino acids long. V dropped 7 bases and J dropped 2; count of bases not matched to a gene: 4. Per germline, CDR1 SGDLS and CDR2 YYNGEE. Here the CDR3 DNA reads TGTGCCAGCCAGGGAGGGTACACAGATACGCAGTATTTT. Translation gives CASQGGYTDTQYF.

This clone appeared a single time. V and J are TRBV30 and TRBJ1-2; TRBD1 matches at 7 bases. Germline V gene lookup returns CDR1 GTSNPN and CDR2 SVGIG (reference sequence). V was clipped by 3 bases and J by 0 bases; unmatched bases: 13. The CDR3 covers 17 residues. The CDR3 here is CAWSDQLYRGPNYGYTF. CDR3 in DNA: TGTGCCTGGAGCGACCAACTATACAGGGGTCCTAACTATGGCTACACCTTC.

This clone was detected only a few times. This rearrangement joins TRBV27 to TRBJ1-2, with D unresolved. Per the germline V gene, CDR1 is MNHEY and CDR2 is SMNVEV (reference sequence). The CDR3 covers 11 residues. V shed 8 bases and J shed 6 bases, with 10 bases lying between them. The CDR3 nucleotides read TGTGCCAGCTGGACTGAACATGGCTACACCTTC. Amino acid sequence: CASWTEHGYTF.

In regard to this clone: At the DNA level, this CDR3 is encoded by other sequences in the same sample as well. The CDR3 bases are TGCGCCAGCAGCTTACAGCCCCTCCAAGAGACCCAGTACTTC. This translates into CASSLQPLQETQYF. The J gene is TRBJ2-5, the V gene TRBV5-1; D is uncertain. The CDR3 is 14 residues long. The germline V and J ends were trimmed by 2 bases and 1 base, with 9 bases remaining between them. Germline V gives CDR1 SGHRS, CDR2 YFSETQ.

The CDR3 bases are TGCGCCAGCAGCTTGGTGTATGGGGCTCAGGGTTCCGCAACCTACGAGCAGTACTTC. Protein: CASSLVYGAQGSATYEQYF. The chain combines TRBV5-1 with TRBJ2-7; possible D gene TRBD1, 5 bases. The CDR3 contains 19 residues. CDR1 is SGHRS and CDR2 is YFSETQ in the germline V gene. Trimming left V 0 bases short and J 2 bases short, with 24 bases between.

This clone was seen only once. The chain links TRBV27 to TRBJ2-7; D is possibly TRBD2 (6 bases). The CDR3 totals 14 residues. Trimming shortened V by 2 bases and J by 3 bases, and 11 bases separated the two germline ends. Germline loops: CDR1 MNHEY, CDR2 SMNVEV (reference sequence). This CDR3 reads CASSLAGQVYEQYF. The CDR3 region has the DNA TGTGCCAGCAGTTTAGCGGGGCAGGTCTACGAGCAGTACTTC.

The V and J genes are TRBV19 and TRBJ1-5; D perhaps matches TRBD1 (6 bases). The CDR3 contains 15 residues. Germline CDR1 LNHDA, CDR2 SQIVND (reference sequence). V was pared by 5 bases and J by 5 bases, with 16 bases between. CDR3 DNA sequence: TGTGCCAGTAGTGCCCGGGACAATTGGGATCAGCCCCAGCATTTT. It translates to CASSARDNWDQPQHF. The variable domain in full, completed from reference TRBV19 and TRBJ1-5, reads DGGITQSPKYLFRKEGQNVTLSCEQNLNHDAMYWYRQDPGQGLRLIYYSQIVNDFQKGDIAEGYSVSREKKESFPLTVTSAQKNPTAFYLCASSARDNWDQPQHFGDGTRLSIL.

This chain joins TRBV7-9 and TRBJ1-1; D uncertain. This CDR3 region has 13 residues. V was trimmed by 5 bases and J by 5 bases, leaving 12 bases between them. The germline gives CDR1 SEHNR, CDR2 FQNEAQ (reference sequence). The CDR3 DNA reads TGTGCCAGCAGCCTAGGAAGTCCTACTGAAGCTTTCTTT. This translates into CASSLGSPTEAFF.

This CDR3 reads CASSPFGTEQFF. Here the CDR3 DNA reads TGTGCCAGCAGCCCCTTCGGCACTGAGCAGTTCTTC. V gene TRBV27 combines with J gene TRBJ2-1; no reliable D call. The germline gives CDR1 MNHEY, CDR2 SMNVEV (reference sequence). The CDR3 contains 12 residues. V was pared by 6 bases and J by 9 bases, with 12 bases between.

In the case of this clone: The same CDR3 arises from other DNA sequences in this sample as well. The V gene is TRBV27, the J gene TRBJ1-2; unclear D gene. Germline values: CDR1 MNHEY, CDR2 SMNVEV (reference sequence). The CDR3 is 13 residues long. Trimming cost V 5 bases and J 1 base, with 8 bases left between them. CDR3 sequence: CASSPTVNYGYTF. DNA of the CDR3: TGTGCCAGCAGTCCTACAGTTAACTATGGCTACACCTTC.

The chain couples TRBV9 to TRBJ1-2; no reliable D call. In germline, CDR1 is SGDLS, CDR2 YYNGEE. This CDR3 has 16 residues. Trimming removed 0 bases from V and 9 bases from J, with 21 bases in between. The CDR3 region has the DNA TGTGCCAGCAGCGTAGAGTCCGGGGTCTCCTCTTTAAGCTACACCTTC. Amino acid sequence: CASSVESGVSSLSYTF.

The V call is TRBV9, the J call TRBJ2-3, with a possible D match to TRBD1 (6 bases). V was clipped by 5 bases and J by 5 bases, with 15 bases between them. This CDR3 spans 14 amino acids. The V gene's germline CDR1 is SGDLS and CDR2 YYNGEE. The chain's CDR3 is CASSGQTRLDTQYF. In DNA form, the CDR3 reads TGTGCCAGCAGTGGACAGACCCGTTTAGATACGCAGTATTTT. The complete variable domain, with remaining parts taken from reference TRBV9 and TRBJ2-3, reads DSGVTQTPKHLITATGQRVTLRCSPRSGDLSVYWYQQSLDQGLQFLIQYYNGEERAKGNILERFSAQQFPDLHSELNLSSLELGDSALYFCASSGQTRLDTQYFGPGTRLTVL.

This clone was seen a handful of times. This sequence joins TRBV9 and TRBJ1-1, with a weak D call TRBD1 (5 bases). CDR3 length: 16 amino acids. The V and J ends lost 3 bases and 1 base respectively, with 16 bases between them. Germline values: CDR1 SGDLS, CDR2 YYNGEE. The CDR3 DNA reads as TGTGCCAGCAGCGACCCCAGACAGAACCCGAACACTGAAGCTTTCTTT. Protein: CASSDPRQNPNTEAFF.

This clone was seen just once. The chain carries TRBV6-7 and TRBJ2-7; 10 bases align to TRBD1. TRBV6-7 is reported as an ORF; its role is uncertain. V shed 6 bases, J shed 3 bases, and the junction held 5 bases outside the gene matches. The CDR3 is made up of 14 amino acids. The CDR3 nucleotides read TGTGCCAGCAGGTCCCGGGACAGGGGCTACGAGCAGTACTTC. Translating gives CASRSRDRGYEQYF.